Below are 21 T cell receptor beta chains sequenced from a single sample in a study of T-cell memory formation after mild COVID-19. TCRdb processed the 5' RACE reads anew with MiXCR; each CDR3 protein has one entry. The table includes 150,000 to 200,000 distinct CDR3 sequences, roughly 15% detected once. The sequencing sample was made of PBMCs or a T cell subset sorted from them (not recorded which). These receptors were taken from an adult woman who had mild COVID-19 (a few samples of this study predate the infection). Cell type and time point are not known.

This clonotype came up a few times. V gene TRBV24-1 combines with J gene TRBJ2-2; no reliable D call. The CDR3 consists of 15 residues. With 3 bases removed from V and 2 bases from J, the gap between germline ends came to 9 bases. CDR1 KGHDR and CDR2 SFDVKD come from the germline V gene. CDR3 amino acids: CATSDPSANTGELFF. The CDR3 DNA follows: TGTGCCACCAGTGATCCAAGCGCAAACACCGGGGAGCTGTTTTTT.

This clonotype has only a few counts. The gene calls are TRBV7-9 and TRBJ2-6; 7 nucleotides agree with TRBD1. Germline values: CDR1 SEHNR, CDR2 FQNEAQ (reference sequence). This CDR3 region has 18 residues. The trim removed 0 bases at V and 0 bases at J, leaving 5 bases unmatched. The CDR3 DNA follows: TGTGCCAGCAGCTTAGCCGGGACAGCAATCTCTGGGGCCAACGTCCTGACTTTC. Its translation: CASSLAGTAISGANVLTF.

The chain links TRBV5-1 to TRBJ2-3; D tentatively fits TRBD1 or TRBD2 (6 bases each). The germline V and J ends were trimmed by 3 bases and 4 bases, with 18 bases remaining between them. Germline V gene data show CDR1 as SGHRS and CDR2 as YFSETQ. The CDR3 is made up of 16 amino acids. CDR3 nucleotides: TGCGCCAGCAGCTATAGGACAGACTGGGAGGCAGATACGCAGTATTTT. Its translation: CASSYRTDWEADTQYF.

This clonotype has ten or more counts. The chain combines TRBV9 with TRBJ2-2; no clear D gene. CDR1 and CDR2 from the germline V gene are SGDLS and YYNGEE. The CDR3 covers 12 residues. Trimming cost V 0 bases and J 3 bases, with 0 bases left between them. DNA of the CDR3: TGTGCCAGCAGCGTAGACACCGGGGAGCTGTTTTTT. Translated: CASSVDTGELFF.

The chain joins TRBV6-5 to TRBJ2-1, with TRBD2 identical over 8 bases. The junction had 16 bases not matched to a gene; V was cut back by 6 bases and J by 9 bases. Per the germline V gene, CDR1 is MNHEY and CDR2 is SVGAGI. This CDR3 has 16 residues. The CDR3 is CASSPTPGLGFPEQFF. The CDR3 DNA follows: TGTGCCAGCAGCCCGACCCCGGGACTAGGGTTTCCTGAGCAGTTCTTC.

The chain links TRBV20-1 to TRBJ2-7, with TRBD2 as a possible D gene (6 bases). CDR1 and CDR2 from the germline V gene are DFQATT and SNEGSKA (reference sequence). Trimming stripped 2 bases from V and 2 bases from J, with 16 bases between. The CDR3 covers 15 residues. CDR3: CSARIWQGLTYEQYF. CDR3 DNA sequence: TGCAGTGCTAGAATTTGGCAGGGACTGACCTACGAGCAGTACTTC.

Only a few counts were recorded for this clonotype. V gene TRBV5-1 combines with J gene TRBJ2-4, with 10 nucleotides matching TRBD1. Germline V lookup: CDR1 SGHRS, CDR2 YFSETQ. V shed 3 bases, J shed 0 bases, and the junction held 12 bases outside the gene matches. CDR3 length: 19 residues. The CDR3 here is CASSSGTGEDEGAKNIQYF. In nucleotides, the CDR3 is TGCGCCAGCAGCTCTGGGACAGGGGAGGATGAGGGAGCCAAAAACATTCAGTACTTC.

This chain connects TRBV21-1 to TRBJ2-3. TRBV21-1 is a known pseudogene. CDR3 size: 14 residues. DNA for the CDR3: TGTGCCAGCACCGAGGAGTCTAGCACAGATACGCAGTATTTT. Translating gives CASTEESSTDTQYF.

The sample holds a few counts of this clonotype. The chain recombines TRBV3-1 with TRBJ2-7; D is unresolved. From germline, CDR1 is LGHDT and CDR2 YNNKEL (reference sequence). The CDR3 has 18 residues. V was cut by 1 base and J by 0 bases, with 19 bases left in between. The CDR3 nucleotides read TGTGCCAGCAGCCAAGGACTTTTTTACACAAGGAGCTCCTACGAGCAGTACTTC. Its protein product is CASSQGLFYTRSSYEQYF.

This chain links TRBV18 with TRBJ2-3, with unresolved D. The length of the CDR3 is 12 residues. Germline V gene sequence: CDR1 KGHSH, CDR2 LQKENI. The V and J ends lost 4 bases and 5 bases respectively, with 7 bases between them. The CDR3 DNA is TGTGCCAGCTCACGTTTTGAAGATACGCAGTATTTT. Translation: CASSRFEDTQYF.

This clonotype was recorded a few times. The chain employs TRBV6-5 and TRBJ1-5, with 7 bases identical to TRBD1. This CDR3 is built from 15 residues. Germline CDR1 is MNHEY and CDR2 is SVGAGI. V lost 6 bases, J lost 3 bases, and 8 bases stayed unmatched. The DNA of the CDR3 is TGTGCCAGCAGCACTGACAGGGAAGCCAATCAGCCCCAGCATTTT. Its protein is CASSTDREANQPQHF.

V and J are TRBV7-2 and TRBJ2-5, with D possibly matching TRBD1 (6 bases). Germline CDR1 and CDR2: SGHTA and FQGNSA. V lost 1 base to trimming and J lost 9 bases, with 9 bases between them. The CDR3 runs to 12 residues. This CDR3 reads CASSLVPGAQYF. The CDR3 region has the DNA TGTGCCAGCAGCTTAGTCCCAGGGGCCCAGTACTTC.

This chain links TRBV11-3 with TRBJ2-1, with 10 nucleotides matching TRBD2. The junction had 8 bases not matched to a gene; V was cut back by 5 bases and J by 7 bases. The CDR3 is made up of 15 amino acids. From germline, CDR1 is SGHNT and CDR2 YENEEA. CDR3 bases: TGTGCCAGCAGCCCCCCCGGACTAGCGGCGAATGAGCAGTTCTTC. Translation: CASSPPGLAANEQFF.

This clonotype was seen repeatedly, ten times or more. CDR3 sequence (DNA): TGTGCCACCAGTGATGCTAGCGGGAGGGCGCGAAATGAGCAGTTCTTC. This encodes CATSDASGRARNEQFF. The chain joins TRBV24-1 to TRBJ2-1; 12 positions agree with TRBD2. The CDR3 contains 16 residues. After removal of 3 bases from V and 7 bases from J, the junction contained 6 bases not matched to a gene. CDR1 is KGHDR, CDR2 SFDVKD, per germline.

This clonotype was seen many times. The CDR3 sequence is CASSATPTTSLGDNEQFF. The CDR3 DNA reads TGTGCCAGCAGTGCTACCCCCACGACTAGCCTCGGGGACAATGAGCAGTTCTTC. This chain uses TRBV6-4 with TRBJ2-1; TRBD2 agrees at 7 bases. CDR3 length equals 18 residues. The V and J ends lost 4 bases and 5 bases, in that order; junction bases with no gene match: 17. Germline CDR1 reads MRHNA; CDR2 reads SNTAGT.

This clonotype showed up just a few times. The chain carries TRBV5-1 and TRBJ2-7; unclear D gene. Germline values: CDR1 SGHRS, CDR2 YFSETQ. V lost 2 bases to trimming and J lost 2 bases, with 5 bases between them. The CDR3 covers 12 residues. The CDR3 loop is CASSFGPYEQYF. CDR3 DNA sequence: TGCGCCAGCAGCTTCGGACCCTACGAGCAGTACTTC.

This clonotype was observed a handful of times. The V and J genes are TRBV20-1 and TRBJ2-5, with D perhaps given as TRBD1 or TRBD2 (5 bases each). Per the germline V gene, CDR1 is DFQATT and CDR2 is SNEGSKA (reference sequence). V lost 2 bases, J lost 3 bases, and 16 bases lay in between. The CDR3 consists of 15 residues. The CDR3 coding sequence is TGCAGTGCTAGACCTCCGGGACGGGTGAAAGAGACCCAGTACTTC. Translation: CSARPPGRVKETQYF.

This clonotype was seen more than once but under ten times. The V call is TRBV7-6, the J call TRBJ2-1; 12 nucleotides align to TRBD2. Germline loops: CDR1 SGHVS, CDR2 FNYEAQ. The CDR3 extends over 16 amino acids. V shed 3 bases, J shed 7 bases, and the junction held 7 bases outside the gene matches. CDR3 protein: CASSFLAGGGGNEQFF. CDR3 DNA: TGTGCCAGCAGCTTCCTAGCGGGAGGGGGTGGTAATGAGCAGTTCTTC.

This clonotype has only a few counts. CDR3 region: CASSVLTGAEQYF. CDR3 DNA sequence: TGTGCCAGCAGCGTCCTGACAGGGGCCGAGCAGTACTTC. The V gene is TRBV6-1, the J gene TRBJ2-7; 8 positions agree with TRBD1. With 6 bases clipped from V and 6 bases from J, the junction kept 7 bases outside the gene matches. Germline V gene sequence: CDR1 MNHNS, CDR2 SASEGT. CDR3 length equals 13 residues.

The sample holds many counts of this clonotype. The V gene is TRBV18, the J gene TRBJ2-1, with 7 bases lining up with TRBD2. Germline assignment: CDR1 KGHSH and CDR2 LQKENI. Trimming cost V 2 bases and J 5 bases; bases outside gene matches: 3. This CDR3 is 14 amino acids long. CDR3 nucleotide sequence: TGTGCCAGCTCACCAGGGCTAGCGGACAATGAGCAGTTCTTC. This codes for CASSPGLADNEQFF.

The V gene is TRBV27, the J gene TRBJ2-7; D not certain. The V and J ends lost 0 bases and 3 bases respectively, with 12 bases between them. This CDR3 region has 15 residues. Germline V lookup: CDR1 MNHEY, CDR2 SMNVEV (reference sequence). The DNA for the CDR3 is TGTGCCAGCAGTTTATCCGGGTTTCCCAGCTACGAGCAGTACTTC. Its translation: CASSLSGFPSYEQYF.